This T cell receptor beta chain was profiled in a study of breast tumors, draining lymph nodes, adjacent tissues (dated by TCRdb to about 2016). As for the study more broadly: TCR beta repertoires were compared across tumor, adjacent nontumor tissue and axillary lymph nodes obtained from breast cancer patients. The study was designed to assess the relationships and possible T-cell exchange between tumor, surrounding tissue and draining lymph node repertoires in human breast cancer. Summary of the overall study and its limitations: The data were judged consistent with most tumor T cells deriving from the lymph node and then expanding within tumor tissue. Tumor and nontumor tissue repertoires were significantly more similar in luminal-like than in basal-like breast cancer. The conclusion that tumor T cells originate in lymph nodes was presented as consistent with a hypothesis rather than as directly demonstrated. Tumors showed preferential V and J gene usage, and their T-cell repertoire diversity fell below that of lymph nodes yet above that of nontumor tissue.

A note on this clonotype: Its antigen remains undetermined. Base qualities are not at hand, and no much larger clone is one base apart.

V lost 3 bases and J lost 0 bases; the stretch between them is 11 bases long. The CDR3, cysteine through phenylalanine, is 15 amino acids long. CDR3 DNA is the only sequence kept; it has 45 bases, read in frame from the first base. Lymph node samples were obtained from the axillary draining lymph nodes of breast cancer patients. For sequencing, an Illumina HiSeq 2000 was employed. TCR beta chain libraries were generated by multiplex PCR amplification. High-throughput sequencing was used to analyze the amplified TCR beta chain products. TCRdb reran the public reads through fastp at Q25 and MiXCR, keeping productive beta chains. Each record represents a unique CDR3 protein, reported with the most common genes and DNA among its rows. The sample table records about 220,000 distinct CDR3 sequences; nearly 35% of these occur just once. The top ten hold approximately 3.6% of the sample.

The clonotype originates from a female donor with breast cancer. Some clones in this sample may be carry-over from other donors' samples. Source material: axillary lymph node tissue. The sequence links TRBV12-3 or TRBV12-4 to TRBJ1-1, with the D gene not confidently named. The DNA reads as follows: TGTGCCAGCAGTTTTGGTGGCAGACTGAACACTGAAGCTTTCTTT. This translates into CASSFGGRLNTEAFF.